The next 18 T cell receptor beta chains were all read from a single sample in a study of blood T cell repertoires in COVID-19. Only in-frame clones appear in the TCRdb table, and some are missing; sequencing was by immunoSEQ multiplex PCR. The table records around 77,000 clones, around 90% of them present only once. The sequencing input was peripheral blood. These TCRs come from a woman of 80 years or more with active or convalescent COVID-19.

The chain employs TRBV6-5 and TRBJ2-7; maybe TRBD1 (5 bases). This CDR3 spans 15 amino acids. Between the trimmed V and J ends, which lost 0 bases and 2 bases, there was a span of 11 bases. Germline V gives CDR1 MNHEY, CDR2 SVGAGI. The CDR3 is CASSYSKGPPYEQYF. The CDR3 region has the DNA TGTGCCAGCAGTTACTCAAAGGGGCCCCCCTACGAGCAGTACTTC.

This chain links TRBV19 with TRBJ1-2; D is uncertain. Germline V lookup: CDR1 LNHDA, CDR2 SQIVND (reference sequence). CDR3 size: 14 residues. V was trimmed by 11 bases and J by 2 bases, leaving 18 bases between them. The CDR3 is CASFEGGKNYGYTF. The DNA for the CDR3 is TGTGCCTCGTTTGAGGGCGGGAAAAACTATGGCTACACCTTC.

V and J are TRBV9 and TRBJ2-1, with 9 bases aligning to TRBD1. CDR1 and CDR2 from the germline V gene are SGDLS and YYNGEE. V lost 4 bases to trimming and J lost 4 bases; unmatched junction nucleotides: 6. The CDR3 spans 15 residues. CDR3 bases: TGTGCCAGCAGCAGAACCGGGACAGGGTACAATGAGCAGTTCTTC. Its protein product is CASSRTGTGYNEQFF. Variable domain in full (rest from reference TRBV9 and TRBJ2-1): DSGVTQTPKHLITATGQRVTLRCSPRSGDLSVYWYQQSLDQGLQFLIQYYNGEERAKGNILERFSAQQFPDLHSELNLSSLELGDSALYFCASSRTGTGYNEQFFGPGTRLTVL.

This sequence joins TRBV28 and TRBJ1-5, with 7 nucleotides matching TRBD1. Trimming cost V 8 bases and J 3 bases; bases outside gene matches: 16. The V gene's germline CDR1 is MDHEN and CDR2 SYDVKM. The CDR3 extends over 17 amino acids. CDR3 residues: CASGRIPGTALNQPQHF. The CDR3 DNA sequence: TGTGCCAGCGGACGCATACCCGGGACAGCTCTCAATCAGCCCCAGCATTTT. The full variable domain, in which reference TRBV28 and TRBJ1-5 provide the parts outside the CDR3, is DVKVTQSSRYLVKRTGEKVFLECVQDMDHENMFWYRQDPGLGLRLIYFSYDVKMKEKGDIPEGYSVSREKKERFSLILESASTNQTSMYLCASGRIPGTALNQPQHFGDGTRLSIL.

This clone was counted between two and nine times. The V and J genes are TRBV6-1 and TRBJ2-2; TRBD1 agrees at 12 bases. The CDR3 spans 16 residues. CDR1 MNHNS and CDR2 SASEGT come from the germline V gene. With V trimmed by 4 bases and J by 5 bases, 5 bases remained unmatched. The CDR3 DNA sequence: TGTGCCAGCAGTGCGGGACAGGGGGCACGGACCGGGGAGCTGTTTTTT. It encodes CASSAGQGARTGELFF.

The rearrangement uses TRBV6-5 and TRBJ1-2, with D hard to call. The CDR3 spans 14 residues. The ends were cut back, 3 bases at V and 0 bases at J, with 8 bases in the middle. CDR1 is MNHEY, CDR2 SVGAGI, per germline. In DNA form, the CDR3 reads TGTGCCAGCAGTTATTCAGGTTCTAACTATGGCTACACCTTC. It encodes CASSYSGSNYGYTF.

The chain couples TRBV18 to TRBJ1-4; the match to TRBD1 covers 9 bases. The CDR3 has 15 amino acids. V dropped 7 bases and J dropped 5; count of bases not matched to a gene: 8. CDR1 is KGHSH and CDR2 is LQKENI in the germline V gene. The CDR3 coding sequence is TGTGCCAGCTTTCTCCGGACAGGGGAGAATGAAAAACTGTTTTTT. It is translated as CASFLRTGENEKLFF.

CDR3 loop: CSVGDRGSYGYTF. The CDR3 DNA follows: TGCAGCGTTGGGGACAGGGGTTCCTATGGCTACACCTTC. This chain connects TRBV29-1 to TRBJ1-2, with TRBD1 matching over 10 bases. Germline V gene lookup returns CDR1 SQVTM and CDR2 ANQGSEA. The CDR3 runs to 13 residues. V shed 4 bases and J 4 bases; nucleotides not matched to a gene: 3. The full variable domain, rest sourced from reference TRBV29-1 and TRBJ1-2, is SAVISQKPSRDICQRGTSLTIQCQVDSQVTMMFWYRQQPGQSLTLIATANQGSEATYESGFVIDKFPISRPNLTFSTLTVSNMSPEDSSIYLCSVGDRGSYGYTFGSGTRLTVV.

The chain joins TRBV30 to TRBJ2-7; tentative D call: TRBD2 (6 bases). The V end lost 0 bases, the J end lost 2 bases, and 8 bases lay between the germline ends. The germline V gene encodes CDR1 GTSNPN and CDR2 SVGIG (reference sequence). CDR3 size: 13 residues. The CDR3 bases are TGTGCCTGGAGTGTTTCGGGGGCCTACGAGCAGTACTTC. Translating it yields CAWSVSGAYEQYF.

CDR3 protein: CATNRGNTEAFF. The CDR3 DNA reads as TGTGCCACTAACAGGGGAAACACTGAAGCTTTCTTT. The chain combines TRBV19 with TRBJ1-1; 7 nucleotides match TRBD1. The junction had 4 bases not matched to a gene; V was cut back by 10 bases and J by 2 bases. This CDR3 is built from 12 residues. Looked up from germline, CDR1 is LNHDA and CDR2 is SQIVND (reference sequence).

The V and J genes are TRBV28 and TRBJ2-1, with D perhaps TRBD2 (6 bases). Trimming took off 5 bases at V and 7 bases at J, with 18 bases between the two ends. Germline CDR1 is MDHEN and CDR2 is SYDVKM. This CDR3 contains 15 residues. CDR3 amino acids: CASSLVLGAGNEQFF. The CDR3 nucleotides read TGTGCCAGCAGTCTCGTTTTAGGGGCGGGAAATGAGCAGTTCTTC.

The chain joins TRBV5-6 to TRBJ1-6; no clear D gene. V lost 2 bases and J lost 9, with 12 bases in between. The CDR3 contains 14 residues. Germline loops: CDR1 SGHDT, CDR2 YYEEEE. The CDR3 protein is CASSFRTAASPLHF. The CDR3 DNA reads as TGTGCCAGCAGCTTCCGAACCGCGGCTTCACCCCTCCACTTT.

The chain recombines TRBV4-1 with TRBJ2-1; TRBD2 matches at 11 bases. Germline-derived CDR1 and CDR2 are MGHRA and YSYEKL. With V trimmed by 0 bases and J by 4 bases, 5 bases remained unmatched. This CDR3 region has 17 residues. CDR3 residues: CASSQDGSGGVYNEQFF. The CDR3 DNA reads TGCGCCAGCAGCCAAGATGGTAGCGGGGGGGTTTACAATGAGCAGTTCTTC.

The chain couples TRBV11-3 to TRBJ2-1; 13 bases are a match to TRBD2. After removal of 6 bases from V and 9 bases from J, the junction contained 8 bases not matched to a gene. In germline, CDR1 is SGHNT, CDR2 YENEEA. CDR3 length: 15 amino acids. The CDR3 spells CASSPTSGGFGEQFF. The DNA for the CDR3 is TGTGCCAGCAGTCCGACTAGCGGGGGGTTCGGTGAGCAGTTCTTC.

The J gene is TRBJ2-1, the V gene TRBV4-1; D gene unclear. The CDR3 is 13 residues long. Deletions cut 1 base from V and 5 bases from J, with 6 bases between. The germline CDR1 and CDR2 sequences are MGHRA and YSYEKL. The CDR3 loop is CASSQGADNEQFF. In DNA form, the CDR3 reads TGCGCCAGCAGCCAAGGGGCCGACAATGAGCAGTTCTTC.

The genes are TRBV15 and TRBJ2-5; weak D call: TRBD2 (6 bases). The V end was cut by 5 bases, the J end by 5 bases, with 15 bases between. The CDR3 spans 14 residues. CDR1 is LNHNV and CDR2 is YYDKDF in the germline V gene (reference sequence). CDR3 residues: CATSSPEGWETQYF. The DNA for the CDR3 is TGTGCCACCAGCTCCCCGGAGGGATGGGAGACCCAGTACTTC.

This chain uses TRBV11-2 with TRBJ1-6; a weak D match, TRBD1 (6 bases). Germline V lookup: CDR1 SGHAT, CDR2 FQNNGV. The ends were cut back, 11 bases at V and 8 bases at J, with 19 bases in the middle. The CDR3 runs to 14 residues. The CDR3 coding sequence is TGTGCCTCCAAATCTAATCAGGGGCATTCACCCCTCCACTTT. Amino acid sequence: CASKSNQGHSPLHF.

This chain uses TRBV28 with TRBJ1-2; TRBD1 is a possible D gene (6 bases). Germline lookup yields CDR1 MDHEN and CDR2 SYDVKM. The V gene lost 5 bases and the J gene lost 6 bases, with 16 bases spanning the gap. The length of the CDR3 is 14 residues. As DNA, the CDR3 is TGTGCCAGCAGTGTTACCGGGACACTGAATGGCTACACCTTC. Its protein is CASSVTGTLNGYTF.